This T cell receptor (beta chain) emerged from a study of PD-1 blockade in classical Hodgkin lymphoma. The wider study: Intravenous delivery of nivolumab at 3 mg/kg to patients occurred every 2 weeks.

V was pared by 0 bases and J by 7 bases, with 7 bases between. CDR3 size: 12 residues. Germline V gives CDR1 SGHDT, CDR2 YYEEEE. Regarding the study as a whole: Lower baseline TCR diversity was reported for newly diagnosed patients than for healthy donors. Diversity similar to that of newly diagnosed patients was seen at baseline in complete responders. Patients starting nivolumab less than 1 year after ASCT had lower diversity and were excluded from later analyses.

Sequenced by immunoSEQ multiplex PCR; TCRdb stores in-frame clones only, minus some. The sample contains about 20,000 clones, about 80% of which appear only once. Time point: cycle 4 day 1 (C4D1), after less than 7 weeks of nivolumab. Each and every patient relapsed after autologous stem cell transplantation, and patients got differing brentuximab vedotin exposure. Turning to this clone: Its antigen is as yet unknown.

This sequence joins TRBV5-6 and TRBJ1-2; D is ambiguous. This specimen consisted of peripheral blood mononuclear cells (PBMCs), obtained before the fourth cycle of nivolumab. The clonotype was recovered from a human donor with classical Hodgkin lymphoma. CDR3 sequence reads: CASSLGRSGYTF. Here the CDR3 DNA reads TGTGCCAGCAGCTTGGGCAGGTCTGGCTACACCTTC.